In this sample, the clone carrying this TCR beta chain turned up a few times. Profiled with immunoSEQ multiplex PCR; TCRdb holds only in-frame clones, not every one. The table has about 57,000 clones, about four fifths seen once. The V gene's germline CDR1 is SNHLY and CDR2 FYNNEI. This CDR3 has 16 residues. Losses at the gene ends were 2 bases for V and 2 bases for J; bases not matched to a gene: 7. The data derive from a study of blood T cell repertoires in COVID-19. On the study more broadly: T cells, B-cell-depleted T cells, or PBMCs provided the cDNA or gDNA that served as material.

The rearrangement uses TRBV2 and TRBJ2-5; 8 nucleotides match TRBD2. The source of this sequence is a woman older than 75 with acute or convalescent COVID-19. Source material: peripheral blood. CDR3 amino acids: CASSEPAGAIQETQYF. CDR3 coding DNA: TGTGCCAGCAGTGAACCAGCGGGGGCAATTCAAGAGACCCAGTACTTC.